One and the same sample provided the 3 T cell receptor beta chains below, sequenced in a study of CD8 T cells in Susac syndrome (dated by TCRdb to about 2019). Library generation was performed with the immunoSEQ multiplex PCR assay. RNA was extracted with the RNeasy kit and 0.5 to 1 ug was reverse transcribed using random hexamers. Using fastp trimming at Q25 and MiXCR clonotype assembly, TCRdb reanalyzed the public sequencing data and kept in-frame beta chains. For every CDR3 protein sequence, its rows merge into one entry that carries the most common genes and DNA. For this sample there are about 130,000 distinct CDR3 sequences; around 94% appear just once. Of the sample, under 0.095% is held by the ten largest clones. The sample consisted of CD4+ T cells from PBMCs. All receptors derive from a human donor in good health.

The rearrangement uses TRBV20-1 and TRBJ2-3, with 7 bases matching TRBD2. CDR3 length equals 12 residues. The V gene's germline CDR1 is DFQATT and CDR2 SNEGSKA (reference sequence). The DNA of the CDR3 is TGCAGGGCGGGAGAGAGCACAGATACGCAGTATTTT. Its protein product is CRAGESTDTQYF.

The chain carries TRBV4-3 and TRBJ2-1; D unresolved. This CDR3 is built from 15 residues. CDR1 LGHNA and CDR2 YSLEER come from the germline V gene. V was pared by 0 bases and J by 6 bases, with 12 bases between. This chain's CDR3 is CASSQDIGTINEQFF. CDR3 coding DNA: TGCGCCAGCAGCCAAGATATCGGCACTATCAATGAGCAGTTCTTC.

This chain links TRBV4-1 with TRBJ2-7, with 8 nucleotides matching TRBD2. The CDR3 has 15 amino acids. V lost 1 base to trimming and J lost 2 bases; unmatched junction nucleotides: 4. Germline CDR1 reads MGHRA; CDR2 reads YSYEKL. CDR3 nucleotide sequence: TGCGCCAGCAGCCAAGGACTAGCGTATACCTACGAGCAGTACTTC. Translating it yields CASSQGLAYTYEQYF.